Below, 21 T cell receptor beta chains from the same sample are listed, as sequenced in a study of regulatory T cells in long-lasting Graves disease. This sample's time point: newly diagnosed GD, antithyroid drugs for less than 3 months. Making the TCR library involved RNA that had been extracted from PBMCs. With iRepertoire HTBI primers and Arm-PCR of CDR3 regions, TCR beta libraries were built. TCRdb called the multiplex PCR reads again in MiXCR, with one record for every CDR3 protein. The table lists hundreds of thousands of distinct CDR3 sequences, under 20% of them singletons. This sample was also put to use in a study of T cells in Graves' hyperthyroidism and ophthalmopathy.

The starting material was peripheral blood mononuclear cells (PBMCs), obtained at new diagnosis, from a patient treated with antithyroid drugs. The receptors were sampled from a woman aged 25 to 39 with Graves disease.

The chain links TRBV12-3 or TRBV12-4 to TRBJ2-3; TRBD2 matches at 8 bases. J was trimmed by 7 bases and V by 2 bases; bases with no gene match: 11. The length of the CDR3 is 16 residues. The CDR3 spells CASSLRSGGPGNTQYF. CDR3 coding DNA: TGTGCCAGCAGTTTAAGGTCGGGAGGGCCAGGGAATACGCAGTATTTT.

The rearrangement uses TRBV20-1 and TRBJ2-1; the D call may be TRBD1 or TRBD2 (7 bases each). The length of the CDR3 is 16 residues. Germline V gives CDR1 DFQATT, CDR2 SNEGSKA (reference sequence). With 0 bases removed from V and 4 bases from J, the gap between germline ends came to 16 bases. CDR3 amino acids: CSARDAQGGSYNEQFF. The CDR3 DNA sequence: TGCAGTGCTAGAGACGCCCAGGGGGGGTCGTACAATGAGCAGTTCTTC.

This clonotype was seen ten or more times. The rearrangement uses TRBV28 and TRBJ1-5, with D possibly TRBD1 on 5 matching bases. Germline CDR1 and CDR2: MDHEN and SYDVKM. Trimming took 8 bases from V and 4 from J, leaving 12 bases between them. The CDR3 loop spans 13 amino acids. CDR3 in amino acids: CASYPGLNQPQHF. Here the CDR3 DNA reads TGTGCCAGCTATCCAGGGCTTAATCAGCCCCAGCATTTT.

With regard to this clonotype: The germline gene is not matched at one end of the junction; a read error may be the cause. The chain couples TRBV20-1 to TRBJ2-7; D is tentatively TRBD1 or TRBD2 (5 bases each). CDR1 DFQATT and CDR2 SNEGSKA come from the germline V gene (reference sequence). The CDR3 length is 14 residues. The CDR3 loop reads CSARPRYGTYGQYF. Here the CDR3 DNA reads TGCAGTGCTAGACCCCGATACGGGACCTACGGGCAGTACTTC.

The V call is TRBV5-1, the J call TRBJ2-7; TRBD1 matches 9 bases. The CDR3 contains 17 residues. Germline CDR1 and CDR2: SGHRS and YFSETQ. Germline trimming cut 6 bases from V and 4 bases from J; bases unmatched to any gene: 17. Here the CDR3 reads CASIMPARDRAGYEQYF. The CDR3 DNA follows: TGCGCCAGCATTATGCCCGCCCGGGACAGGGCCGGATACGAGCAGTACTTC. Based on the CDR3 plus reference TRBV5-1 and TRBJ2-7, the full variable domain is KAGVTQTPRYLIKTRGQQVTLSCSPISGHRSVSWYQQTPGQGLQFLFEYFSETQRNKGNFPGRFSGRQFSNSRSEMNVSTLELGDSALYLCASIMPARDRAGYEQYFGPGTRLTVT.

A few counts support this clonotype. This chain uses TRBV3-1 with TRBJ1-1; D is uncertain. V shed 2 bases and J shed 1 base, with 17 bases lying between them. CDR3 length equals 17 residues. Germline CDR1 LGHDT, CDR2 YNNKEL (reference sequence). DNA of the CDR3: TGTGCCAGCAGCCAAAAAGGGCGAAACATTAGGAACACTGAAGCTTTCTTT. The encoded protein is CASSQKGRNIRNTEAFF.

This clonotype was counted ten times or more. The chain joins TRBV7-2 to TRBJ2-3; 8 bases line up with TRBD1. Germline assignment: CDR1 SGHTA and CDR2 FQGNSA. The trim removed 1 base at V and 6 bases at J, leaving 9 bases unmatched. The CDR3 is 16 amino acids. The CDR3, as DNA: TGTGCCAGCAGCTTAGGTCGTGACAGGGGTTCGGATACGCAGTATTTT. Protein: CASSLGRDRGSDTQYF.

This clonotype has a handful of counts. The CDR3 coding sequence is TGCGCCAGCAGCTTGTATGCCTCAGTAGGGGAGCAGTTCTTC. This codes for CASSLYASVGEQFF. V usage is TRBV5-1 and J usage is TRBJ2-1, with D uncertain. Germline lookup yields CDR1 SGHRS and CDR2 YFSETQ. The CDR3 has 14 amino acids. With 1 base removed from V and 10 bases from J, the gap between germline ends came to 15 bases.

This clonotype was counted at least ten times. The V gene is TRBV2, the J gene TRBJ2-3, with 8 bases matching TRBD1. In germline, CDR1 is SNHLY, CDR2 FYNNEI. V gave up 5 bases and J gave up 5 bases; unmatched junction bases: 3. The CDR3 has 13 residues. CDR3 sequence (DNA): TGTGCCAGCAGTAGGACAGGGAAAGATACGCAGTATTTT. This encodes CASSRTGKDTQYF. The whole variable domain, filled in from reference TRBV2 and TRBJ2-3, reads EPEVTQTPSHQVTQMGQEVILRCVPISNHLYFYWYRQILGQKVEFLVSFYNNEISEKSEIFDDQFSVERPDGSNFTLKIRSTKLEDSAMYFCASSRTGKDTQYFGPGTRLTVL.

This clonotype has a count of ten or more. CDR3 sequence (DNA): TGCAGTGCTAGATTTCTAGCGGGATTCATCAATGAGCAGTTCTTC. Encoded protein: CSARFLAGFINEQFF. The gene calls are TRBV20-1 and TRBJ2-1; 9 nucleotides match TRBD2. The CDR3 loop spans 15 amino acids. Per germline, CDR1 DFQATT and CDR2 SNEGSKA (reference sequence). V was clipped by 2 bases and J by 6 bases; unmatched bases: 8.

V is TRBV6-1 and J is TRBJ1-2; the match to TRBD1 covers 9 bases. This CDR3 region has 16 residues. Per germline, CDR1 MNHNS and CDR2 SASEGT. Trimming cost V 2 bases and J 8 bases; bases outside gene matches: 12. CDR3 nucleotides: TGTGCCAGCAGTGAATTCGCGACAGGGGGATATCGCGGCTACACCTTC. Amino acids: CASSEFATGGYRGYTF.

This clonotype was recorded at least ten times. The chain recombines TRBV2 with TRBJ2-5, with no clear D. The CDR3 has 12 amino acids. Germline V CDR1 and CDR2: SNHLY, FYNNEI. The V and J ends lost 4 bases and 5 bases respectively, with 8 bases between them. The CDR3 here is CASSGGPETQYF. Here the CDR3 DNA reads TGTGCCAGCAGTGGGGGTCCGGAGACCCAGTACTTC.

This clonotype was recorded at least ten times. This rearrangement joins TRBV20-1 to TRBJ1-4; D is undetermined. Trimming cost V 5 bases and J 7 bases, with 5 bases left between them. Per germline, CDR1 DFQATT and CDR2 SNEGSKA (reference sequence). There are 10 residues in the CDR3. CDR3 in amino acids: CSALREKLFF. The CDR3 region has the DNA TGCAGTGCTTTACGTGAAAAACTGTTTTTT.

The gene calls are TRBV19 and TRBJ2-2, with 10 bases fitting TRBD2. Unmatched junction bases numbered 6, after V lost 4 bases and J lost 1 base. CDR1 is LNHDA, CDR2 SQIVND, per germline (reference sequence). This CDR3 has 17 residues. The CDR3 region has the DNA TGTGCCAGTAGTAACGGACTAGCGGAACTGAACACCGGGGAGCTGTTTTTT. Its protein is CASSNGLAELNTGELFF.

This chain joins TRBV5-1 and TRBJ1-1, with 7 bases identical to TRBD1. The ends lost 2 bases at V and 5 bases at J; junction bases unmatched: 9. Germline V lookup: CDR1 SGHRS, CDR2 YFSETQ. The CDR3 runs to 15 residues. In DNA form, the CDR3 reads TGCGCCAGCAGCTTACCGACCGGGACAGTTACTGAAGCTTTCTTT. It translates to CASSLPTGTVTEAFF.

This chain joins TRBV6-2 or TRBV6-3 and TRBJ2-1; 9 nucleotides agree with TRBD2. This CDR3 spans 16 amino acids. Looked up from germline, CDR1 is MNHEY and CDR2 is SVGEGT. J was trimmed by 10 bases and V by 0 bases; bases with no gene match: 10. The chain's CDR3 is CASSYSTSGPLREQFF. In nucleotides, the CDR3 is TGTGCCAGCAGTTACTCGACTAGCGGTCCCTTGAGGGAGCAGTTCTTC.

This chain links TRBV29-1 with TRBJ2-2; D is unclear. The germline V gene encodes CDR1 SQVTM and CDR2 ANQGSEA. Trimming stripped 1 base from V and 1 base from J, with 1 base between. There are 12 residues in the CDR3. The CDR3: CSVEVNTGELFF. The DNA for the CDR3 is TGCAGCGTTGAAGTGAACACCGGGGAGCTGTTTTTT.

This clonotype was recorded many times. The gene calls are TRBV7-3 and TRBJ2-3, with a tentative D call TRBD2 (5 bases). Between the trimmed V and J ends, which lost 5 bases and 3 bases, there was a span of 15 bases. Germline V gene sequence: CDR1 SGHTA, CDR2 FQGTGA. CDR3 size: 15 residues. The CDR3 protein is CASSPEAGLTDTQYF. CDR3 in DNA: TGTGCCAGCAGCCCCGAGGCGGGTCTGACAGATACGCAGTATTTT.

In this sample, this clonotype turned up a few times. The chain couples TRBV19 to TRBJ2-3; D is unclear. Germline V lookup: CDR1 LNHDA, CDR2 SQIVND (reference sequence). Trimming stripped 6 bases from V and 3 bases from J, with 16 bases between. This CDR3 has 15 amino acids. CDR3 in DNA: TGTGCCAGTAGCTCTACTTCATTAAGGACAGATACGCAGTATTTT. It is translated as CASSSTSLRTDTQYF.

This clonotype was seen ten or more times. Here the CDR3 DNA reads TGTGCCAGCAGGCGGGCCGACACAGGGGTAGAGCAGTACTTC. This codes for CASRRADTGVEQYF. The V and J genes are TRBV28 and TRBJ2-7; TRBD1 matches 7 bases. Germline V gives CDR1 MDHEN, CDR2 SYDVKM. The CDR3 covers 14 residues. V dropped 6 bases and J dropped 7; count of bases not matched to a gene: 12.

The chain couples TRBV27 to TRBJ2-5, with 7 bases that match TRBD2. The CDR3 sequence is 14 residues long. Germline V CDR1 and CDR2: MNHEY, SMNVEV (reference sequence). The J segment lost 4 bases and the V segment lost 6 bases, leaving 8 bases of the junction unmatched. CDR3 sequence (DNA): TGTGCCAGCAGGGACGGGGGGTTTGGAGAGACCCAGTACTTC. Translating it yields CASRDGGFGETQYF.